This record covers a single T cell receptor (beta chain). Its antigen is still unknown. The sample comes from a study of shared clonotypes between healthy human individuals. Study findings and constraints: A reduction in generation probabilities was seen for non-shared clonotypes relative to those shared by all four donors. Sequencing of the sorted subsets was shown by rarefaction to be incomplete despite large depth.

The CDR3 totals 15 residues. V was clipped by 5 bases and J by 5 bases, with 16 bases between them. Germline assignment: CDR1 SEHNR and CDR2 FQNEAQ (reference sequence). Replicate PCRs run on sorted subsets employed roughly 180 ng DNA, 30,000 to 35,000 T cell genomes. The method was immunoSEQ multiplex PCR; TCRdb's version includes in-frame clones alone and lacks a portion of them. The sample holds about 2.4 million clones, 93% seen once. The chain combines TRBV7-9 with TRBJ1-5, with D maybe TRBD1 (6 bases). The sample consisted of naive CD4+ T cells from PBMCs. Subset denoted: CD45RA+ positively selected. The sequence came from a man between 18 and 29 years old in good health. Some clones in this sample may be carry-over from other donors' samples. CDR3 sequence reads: CASSAGTREDQPQHF. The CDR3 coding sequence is TGTGCCAGCAGCGCCGGGACACGAGAGGATCAGCCCCAGCATTTT.